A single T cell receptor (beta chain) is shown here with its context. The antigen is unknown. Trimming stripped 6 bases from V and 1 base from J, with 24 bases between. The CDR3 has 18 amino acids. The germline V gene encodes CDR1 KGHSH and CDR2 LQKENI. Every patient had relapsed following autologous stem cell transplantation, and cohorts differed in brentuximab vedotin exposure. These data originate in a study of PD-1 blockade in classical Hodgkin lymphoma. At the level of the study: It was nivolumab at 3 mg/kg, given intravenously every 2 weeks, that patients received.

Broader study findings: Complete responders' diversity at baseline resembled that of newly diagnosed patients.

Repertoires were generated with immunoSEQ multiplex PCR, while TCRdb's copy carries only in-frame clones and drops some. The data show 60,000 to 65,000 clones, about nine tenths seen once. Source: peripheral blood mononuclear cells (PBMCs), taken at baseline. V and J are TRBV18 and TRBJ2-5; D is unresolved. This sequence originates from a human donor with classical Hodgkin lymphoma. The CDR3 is CASSHGYWIPNPQETQYF. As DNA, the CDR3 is TGTGCCAGCTCCCACGGGTATTGGATCCCAAACCCCCAAGAGACCCAGTACTTC.